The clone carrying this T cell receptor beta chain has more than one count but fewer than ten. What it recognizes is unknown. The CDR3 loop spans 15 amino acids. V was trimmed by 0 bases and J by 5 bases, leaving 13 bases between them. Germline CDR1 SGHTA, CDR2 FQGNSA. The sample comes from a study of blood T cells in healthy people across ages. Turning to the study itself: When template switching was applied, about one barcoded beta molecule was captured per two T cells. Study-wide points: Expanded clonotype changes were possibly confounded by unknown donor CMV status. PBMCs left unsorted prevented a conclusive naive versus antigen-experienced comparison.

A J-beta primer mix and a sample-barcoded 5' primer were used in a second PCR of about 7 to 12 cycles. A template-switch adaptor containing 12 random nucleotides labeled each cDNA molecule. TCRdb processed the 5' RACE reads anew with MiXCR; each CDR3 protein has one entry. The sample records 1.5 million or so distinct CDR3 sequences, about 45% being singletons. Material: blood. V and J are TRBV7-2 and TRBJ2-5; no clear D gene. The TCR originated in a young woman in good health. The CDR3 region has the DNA TGTGCCAGCAGCTTAGCGCGAATAGTGACGGAGACCCAGTACTTC. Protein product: CASSLARIVTETQYF.